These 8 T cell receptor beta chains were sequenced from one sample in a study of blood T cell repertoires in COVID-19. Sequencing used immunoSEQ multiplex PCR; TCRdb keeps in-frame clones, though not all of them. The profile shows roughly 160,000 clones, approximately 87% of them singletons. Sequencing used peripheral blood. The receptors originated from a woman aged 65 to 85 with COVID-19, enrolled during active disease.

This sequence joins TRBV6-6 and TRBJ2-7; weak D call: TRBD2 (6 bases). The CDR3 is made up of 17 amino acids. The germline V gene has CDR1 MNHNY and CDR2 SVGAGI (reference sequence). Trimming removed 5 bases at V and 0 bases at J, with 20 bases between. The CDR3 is CASSPLDGRGNSYEQYF. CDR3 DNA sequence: TGTGCCAGCAGTCCCCTCGATGGGCGGGGAAACTCCTACGAGCAGTACTTC.

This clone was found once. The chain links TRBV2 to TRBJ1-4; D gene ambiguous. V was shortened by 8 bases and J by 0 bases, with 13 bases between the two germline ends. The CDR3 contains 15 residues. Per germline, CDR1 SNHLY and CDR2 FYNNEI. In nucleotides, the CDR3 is TGTGCCAGCGTAAGAACAGTAGCAACTAATGAAAAACTGTTTTTT. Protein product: CASVRTVATNEKLFF.

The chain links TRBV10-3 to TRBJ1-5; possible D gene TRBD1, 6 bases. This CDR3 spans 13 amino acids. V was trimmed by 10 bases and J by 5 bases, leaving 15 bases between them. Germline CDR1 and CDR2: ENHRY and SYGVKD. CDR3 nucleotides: TGTGCCACCTCGACCAGGGGCGATCAGCCCCAGCATTTT. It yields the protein CATSTRGDQPQHF.

In nucleotides, the CDR3 is TGCGCCAGCAGCCAAGAGACTATCTATGGCTACACCTTC. Translating gives CASSQETIYGYTF. V gene TRBV4-1 combines with J gene TRBJ1-2; no clear D. CDR3 length: 13 amino acids. CDR1 and CDR2 from the germline V gene are MGHRA and YSYEKL. The V end lost 0 bases, the J end lost 4 bases, and 6 bases lay between the germline ends.

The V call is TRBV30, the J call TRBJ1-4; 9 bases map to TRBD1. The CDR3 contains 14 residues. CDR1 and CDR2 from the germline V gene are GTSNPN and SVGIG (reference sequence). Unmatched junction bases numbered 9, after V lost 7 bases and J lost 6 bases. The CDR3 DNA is TGTGCCTCTACTTGGGGACAGGGAGATGAAAAACTGTTTTTT. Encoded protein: CASTWGQGDEKLFF.

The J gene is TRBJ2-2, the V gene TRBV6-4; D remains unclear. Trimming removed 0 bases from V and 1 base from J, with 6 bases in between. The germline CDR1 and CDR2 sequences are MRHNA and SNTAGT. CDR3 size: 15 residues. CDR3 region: CASSDSYKNTGELFF. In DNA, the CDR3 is TGTGCCAGCAGTGACTCGTACAAGAACACCGGGGAGCTGTTTTTT.

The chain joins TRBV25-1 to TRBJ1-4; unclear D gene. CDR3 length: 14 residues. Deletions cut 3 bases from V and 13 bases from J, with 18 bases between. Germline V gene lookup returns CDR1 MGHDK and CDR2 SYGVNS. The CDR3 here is CASSEAPSMEGLFF. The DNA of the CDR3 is TGTGCCAGCAGTGAGGCCCCCTCGATGGAGGGACTGTTTTTT.

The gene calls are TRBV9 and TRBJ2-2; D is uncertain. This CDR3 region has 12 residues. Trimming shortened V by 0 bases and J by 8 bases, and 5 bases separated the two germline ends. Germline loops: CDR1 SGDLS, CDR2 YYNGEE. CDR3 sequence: CASSVELGELFF. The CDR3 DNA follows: TGTGCCAGCAGCGTAGAGCTGGGGGAGCTGTTTTTT.